Given below is one T cell receptor beta chain in context. This specimen comes from a study of control samples from healthy donors and cancer patients. Looked up from germline, CDR1 is WSHSY and CDR2 is SAAADI. V was clipped by 6 bases and J by 4 bases; unmatched bases: 3. The CDR3 totals 14 residues. Sequencing used immunoSEQ multiplex PCR; TCRdb keeps in-frame clones, though not all of them. The table records 60,000 to 100,000 clones, 89% of them present only once. The clonotype originates from a man in his fifties or sixties in good health. Input material: blood. The chain joins TRBV10-2 to TRBJ2-7, with 13 bases aligning to TRBD2. The CDR3 coding sequence is TGCGCCAGCAGGGGGACTAGCGGGGATTACGAGCAGTACTTC. It yields the protein CASRGTSGDYEQYF.